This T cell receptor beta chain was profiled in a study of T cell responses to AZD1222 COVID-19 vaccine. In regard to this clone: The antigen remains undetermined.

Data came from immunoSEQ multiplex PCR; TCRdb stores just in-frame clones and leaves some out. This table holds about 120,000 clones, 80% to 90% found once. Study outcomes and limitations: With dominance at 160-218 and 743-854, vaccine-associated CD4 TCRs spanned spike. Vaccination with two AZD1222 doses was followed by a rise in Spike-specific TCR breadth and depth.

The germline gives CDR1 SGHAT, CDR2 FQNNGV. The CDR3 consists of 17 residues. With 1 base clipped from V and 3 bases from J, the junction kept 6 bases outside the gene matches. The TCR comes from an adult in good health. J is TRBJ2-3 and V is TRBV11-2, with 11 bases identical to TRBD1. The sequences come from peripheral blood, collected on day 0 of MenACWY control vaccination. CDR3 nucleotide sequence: TGTGCCAGCAGCTTAGTTGGGACAGGGGGTTGGACAGATACGCAGTATTTT. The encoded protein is CASSLVGTGGWTDTQYF.